The 27 T cell receptor beta chains below come from one sample, sequenced in a study of cytomegalovirus exposure and HLA in healthy donors. A multiplex PCR was run with 60 Vbeta primers and 13 Jbeta primers. The repertoire was sequenced with immunoSEQ multiplex PCR; TCRdb's copy has only in-frame clones and lacks some. This table lists approximately 110,000 clones. The source material was PBMCs. Source of these receptors: a young man in good health and CMV-seronegative.

The rearrangement uses TRBV18 and TRBJ1-1, with unresolved D. This CDR3 comprises 12 residues. V was pared by 2 bases and J by 8 bases, with 9 bases between. Germline V gives CDR1 KGHSH, CDR2 LQKENI. The DNA for the CDR3 is TGTGCCAGCTCACCAAGGCGGCAGGAAGCTTTCTTT. It translates to CASSPRRQEAFF.

This sequence joins TRBV30 and TRBJ1-4; D is possibly TRBD1 (5 bases). From germline, CDR1 is GTSNPN and CDR2 SVGIG (reference sequence). This CDR3 has 16 residues. Trimming stripped 4 bases from V and 3 bases from J, with 18 bases between. The CDR3 sequence is CAWTSGGSPANEKLFF. The CDR3 coding sequence is TGTGCCTGGACAAGCGGGGGGTCGCCGGCTAATGAAAAACTGTTTTTT.

This chain links TRBV5-1 with TRBJ2-5; TRBD2 agrees at 10 bases. This CDR3 has 17 amino acids. The junction had 15 bases not matched to a gene; V was cut back by 5 bases and J by 5 bases. The germline V gene encodes CDR1 SGHRS and CDR2 YFSETQ. This chain's CDR3 is CASRRFASGSSEETQYF. CDR3 sequence (DNA): TGCGCCAGCAGGAGGTTCGCTAGCGGGAGTTCGGAGGAGACCCAGTACTTC. The whole variable domain, filled in from reference TRBV5-1 and TRBJ2-5, reads KAGVTQTPRYLIKTRGQQVTLSCSPISGHRSVSWYQQTPGQGLQFLFEYFSETQRNKGNFPGRFSGRQFSNSRSEMNVSTLELGDSALYLCASRRFASGSSEETQYFGPGTRLLVL.

V and J are TRBV6-6 and TRBJ1-2; TRBD1 matches at 7 bases. The CDR3 contains 14 residues. Unmatched junction bases numbered 3, after V lost 0 bases and J lost 5 bases. Germline V gives CDR1 MNHNY, CDR2 SVGAGI (reference sequence). Here the CDR3 reads CASSYSKGAYGYTF. The CDR3 DNA sequence: TGTGCCAGCAGTTACTCGAAGGGGGCGTATGGCTACACCTTC.

This chain joins TRBV6-1 and TRBJ2-5; 13 nucleotides agree with TRBD2. The V segment lost 6 bases and the J segment 2 bases; nucleotides outside the gene matches: 3. Germline CDR1 is MNHNS and CDR2 is SASEGT. The CDR3 is made up of 15 amino acids. The DNA for the CDR3 is TGTGCCAGCAGACTAGCGGGAGGGGGTCAAGAGACCCAGTACTTC. Amino acids: CASRLAGGGQETQYF.

The chain combines TRBV2 with TRBJ2-1, with D maybe TRBD1 (5 bases). V lost 1 base to trimming and J lost 2 bases, with 15 bases between them. The CDR3 has 17 residues. Germline V gene lookup returns CDR1 SNHLY and CDR2 FYNNEI. The CDR3 sequence: CASSEGGGTNPYNEQFF. CDR3 DNA: TGTGCCAGCAGTGAAGGGGGCGGAACCAACCCCTACAATGAGCAGTTCTTC.

The chain couples TRBV28 to TRBJ2-7; tentatively, D is TRBD1 (5 bases). The ends were cut back, 5 bases at V and 5 bases at J, with 10 bases in the middle. Looked up from germline, CDR1 is MDHEN and CDR2 is SYDVKM. The CDR3 is 12 amino acids. DNA of the CDR3: TGTGCCAGCAGTCACCAGGGTAACGAGCAGTACTTC. It encodes CASSHQGNEQYF.

The chain couples TRBV7-2 to TRBJ2-1; possible D gene TRBD2, 5 bases. Germline lookup yields CDR1 SGHTA and CDR2 FQGNSA. This CDR3 spans 13 amino acids. Trimming removed 3 bases at V and 10 bases at J, with 13 bases between. CDR3 in amino acids: CASSFSVGREQFF. As DNA, the CDR3 is TGTGCCAGCAGCTTTAGCGTAGGCCGCGAGCAGTTCTTC. Looking up the rest from reference TRBV7-2 and TRBJ2-1 gives the full variable domain: GAGVSQSPSNKVTEKGKDVELRCDPISGHTALYWYRQSLGQGLEFLIYFQGNSAPDKSGLPSDRFSAERTGGSVSTLTIQRTQQEDSAVYLCASSFSVGREQFFGPGTRLTVL.

This chain joins TRBV28 and TRBJ2-7; the match to TRBD1 covers 8 bases. Per the germline V gene, CDR1 is MDHEN and CDR2 is SYDVKM. The CDR3 is 14 residues long. V shed 3 bases and J 2 bases; nucleotides not matched to a gene: 3. The CDR3 protein is CASSLAGQAYEQYF. CDR3 DNA: TGTGCCAGCAGTTTGGCGGGACAGGCCTACGAGCAGTACTTC.

The rearrangement joins TRBV11-2 to TRBJ1-4; possible D gene TRBD1, 6 bases. The CDR3 covers 16 residues. CDR1 is SGHAT, CDR2 FQNNGV, per germline. Deletions cut 5 bases from V and 7 bases from J, with 20 bases between. The CDR3 nucleotides are TGTGCCAGCAGCACCCGGACAGCGACCAAGGGTGAAAAACTGTTTTTT. It specifies CASSTRTATKGEKLFF.

The V call is TRBV6-5, the J call TRBJ2-4; D is undetermined. CDR1 is MNHEY and CDR2 is SVGAGI in the germline V gene. Trimming removed 0 bases from V and 0 bases from J, with 6 bases in between. The CDR3 is 15 amino acids. CDR3 coding DNA: TGTGCCAGCAGTTACTCGAGCCTAGCCAAAAACATTCAGTACTTC. Translation: CASSYSSLAKNIQYF.

The genes are TRBV9 and TRBJ2-1; D might be TRBD2 (5 bases). The germline V gene encodes CDR1 SGDLS and CDR2 YYNGEE. The CDR3 extends over 15 amino acids. Trimming removed 0 bases at V and 6 bases at J, with 13 bases between. The CDR3 DNA follows: TGTGCCAGCAGCGTAGGAGGGCAGAAGACCAATGAGCAGTTCTTC. Translation gives CASSVGGQKTNEQFF.

With regard to this clone: This CDR3 is also generated by other DNA sequences in the sample. The rearrangement links TRBV19 to TRBJ2-7; D gene ambiguous. CDR1 LNHDA and CDR2 SQIVND come from the germline V gene (reference sequence). The CDR3 spans 14 residues. V was pared by 3 bases and J by 1 base, with 10 bases between. The CDR3 DNA follows: TGTGCCAGTAGTATCCAGGATAGTTCCTACGAGCAGTACTTC. Translation: CASSIQDSSYEQYF.

J is TRBJ2-1 and V is TRBV6-5; possible D gene TRBD1, 5 bases. V dropped 6 bases and J dropped 5 bases, with 17 bases sitting between them. CDR3 length: 15 amino acids. Germline V gene lookup returns CDR1 MNHEY and CDR2 SVGAGI. The CDR3 coding sequence is TGTGCCAGCAGCCAGTCCTGGACAATTGACAATGAGCAGTTCTTC. It is translated as CASSQSWTIDNEQFF.

The chain is built from TRBV28 and TRBJ1-2, with D unclear. Deletions cut 4 bases from V and 8 bases from J, with 17 bases between. The CDR3 has 14 amino acids. Germline values: CDR1 MDHEN, CDR2 SYDVKM. The CDR3 sequence is CASSSSWSVEGYTF. As DNA, the CDR3 is TGTGCCAGCAGTTCTTCATGGTCGGTAGAAGGCTACACCTTC.

This chain connects TRBV6-1 to TRBJ1-2, with D possibly matching TRBD1 (5 bases). Germline V lookup: CDR1 MNHNS, CDR2 SASEGT. V lost 7 bases to trimming and J lost 4 bases, with 10 bases between them. This CDR3 has 12 residues. DNA of the CDR3: TGTGCCAGCATGGGACTGTCCTATGGCTACACCTTC. Residues: CASMGLSYGYTF.

This sequence joins TRBV5-1 and TRBJ2-2, with D perhaps TRBD2 (6 bases). Germline V gene sequence: CDR1 SGHRS, CDR2 YFSETQ. This CDR3 region has 16 residues. V lost 3 bases and J lost 2, with 14 bases in between. This chain's CDR3 is CASSSSRDSNTGELFF. CDR3 DNA: TGCGCCAGCAGCTCATCCCGGGACTCAAACACCGGGGAGCTGTTTTTT.

The chain has TRBV6-5 and TRBJ1-2, with 7 bases that match TRBD1. CDR1 is MNHEY and CDR2 is SVGAGI in the germline V gene. V dropped 5 bases and J dropped 7; count of bases not matched to a gene: 10. This CDR3 has 14 amino acids. CDR3 loop: CASSQSGGNIGYTF. In nucleotides, the CDR3 is TGTGCCAGCAGTCAATCAGGGGGTAATATTGGCTACACCTTC.

The chain joins TRBV5-4 to TRBJ1-2; TRBD1 aligns across 7 bases. The CDR3 has 15 residues. The ends lost 5 bases at V and 7 bases at J; junction bases unmatched: 14. Germline V gene lookup returns CDR1 SGHNT and CDR2 YYREEE (reference sequence). The CDR3: CASRHDRALAAGYTF. In DNA form, the CDR3 reads TGTGCCAGCAGGCATGACAGGGCCCTGGCTGCTGGCTACACCTTC.

The chain uses TRBV6-1 and TRBJ1-2; no clear D. V lost 4 bases and J lost 5, with 11 bases in between. Germline V gene sequence: CDR1 MNHNS, CDR2 SASEGT. This CDR3 is built from 13 residues. CDR3 in DNA: TGTGCCAGCAGTGTGGCGGGAGGGTATGGCTACACCTTC. It codes for CASSVAGGYGYTF.

This chain uses TRBV14 with TRBJ2-1; 7 nucleotides align to TRBD2. This CDR3 is built from 16 residues. V gave up 4 bases and J gave up 6 bases; unmatched junction bases: 12. CDR1 and CDR2 from the germline V gene are SGHDN and FVKESK. The CDR3 DNA reads TGTGCCAGCAGCCCCCACTTCGGCGGGAGTGGCAATGAGCAGTTCTTC. Translation: CASSPHFGGSGNEQFF.

The chain couples TRBV6-5 to TRBJ2-5; no clear D. The end of the DNA is better explained by TRBJ2-7, so the J call may be wrong. The CDR3 has 13 residues. The germline CDR1 and CDR2 sequences are MNHEY and SVGAGI. As DNA, the CDR3 is TGTGCCAGCAGCCTTACCCCCTGGGGCGAGCAGTACTTC. The encoded protein is CASSLTPWGEQYF.

J is TRBJ2-3 and V is TRBV7-9; 9 bases match TRBD1. V lost 1 base, J lost 0 bases, and 5 bases stayed unmatched. Germline CDR1 reads SEHNR; CDR2 reads FQNEAQ (reference sequence). This CDR3 has 17 amino acids. CDR3 sequence (DNA): TGTGCCAGCAGCTTAGTACCCGGGACAGGGAGCACAGATACGCAGTATTTT. This sequence encodes CASSLVPGTGSTDTQYF.

The rearrangement joins TRBV30 to TRBJ2-2; 12 positions match TRBD1. Germline loops: CDR1 GTSNPN, CDR2 SVGIG (reference sequence). Germline trimming cut 5 bases from V and 3 bases from J; bases unmatched to any gene: 13. The CDR3 spans 18 residues. CDR3 protein: CAWWGGTGGVGDTGELFF. CDR3 nucleotide sequence: TGTGCCTGGTGGGGGGGGACAGGGGGCGTCGGTGACACCGGGGAGCTGTTTTTT.

This chain connects TRBV11-2 to TRBJ2-7; D not certain. Trimming removed 0 bases at V and 10 bases at J, with 10 bases between. The CDR3 covers 12 residues. Germline loops: CDR1 SGHAT, CDR2 FQNNGV. In DNA, the CDR3 is TGTGCCAGCAGCTTAGAGGCTTCGATACAGTACTTC. The encoded protein is CASSLEASIQYF.

This chain connects TRBV2 to TRBJ2-5, with 9 bases matching TRBD2. Germline lookup yields CDR1 SNHLY and CDR2 FYNNEI. This CDR3 is built from 16 residues. V trimming: 4 bases; J trimming: 2 bases; junction bases outside the gene matches: 8. CDR3 DNA sequence: TGTGCCAGCAGTGCGATGGGGCGGGGGGGACAAGAGACCCAGTACTTC. Translation gives CASSAMGRGGQETQYF. The variable domain in full, with the rest retrieved from reference TRBV2 and TRBJ2-5, is EPEVTQTPSHQVTQMGQEVILRCVPISNHLYFYWYRQILGQKVEFLVSFYNNEISEKSEIFDDQFSVERPDGSNFTLKIRSTKLEDSAMYFCASSAMGRGGQETQYFGPGTRLLVL.

The J gene is TRBJ1-2, the V gene TRBV6-1; 7 nucleotides align to TRBD1. The CDR3 is 14 amino acids. Germline CDR1 and CDR2: MNHNS and SASEGT. Unmatched junction bases numbered 6, after V lost 2 bases and J lost 6 bases. The chain's CDR3 is CASSERGDRNGYTF. The CDR3 bases are TGTGCCAGCAGTGAAAGGGGGGACAGAAATGGCTACACCTTC.